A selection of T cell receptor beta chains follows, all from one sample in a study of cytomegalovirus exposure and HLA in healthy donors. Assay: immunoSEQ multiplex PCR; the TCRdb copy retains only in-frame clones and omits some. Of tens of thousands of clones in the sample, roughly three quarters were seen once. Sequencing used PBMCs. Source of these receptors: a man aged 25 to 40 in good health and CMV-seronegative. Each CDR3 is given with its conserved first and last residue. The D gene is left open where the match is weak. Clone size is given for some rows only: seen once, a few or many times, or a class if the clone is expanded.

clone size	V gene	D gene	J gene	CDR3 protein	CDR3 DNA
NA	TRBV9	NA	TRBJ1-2	CASSVDSGNYGYTF	TGTGCCAGCAGCGTAGATTCGGGAAACTATGGCTACACCTTC
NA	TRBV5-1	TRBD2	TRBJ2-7	CASSPGGKNTNEQYF	TGCGCCAGCAGCCCGGGGGGAAAAAATACAAACGAGCAGTACTTC
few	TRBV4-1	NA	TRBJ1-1	CASSENNMNTEAFF	TGCGCCAGCAGTGAAAACAACATGAACACTGAAGCTTTCTTT
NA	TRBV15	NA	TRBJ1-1	CATSSRVPEAFF	TGTGCCACCAGCTCCAGGGTACCTGAAGCTTTCTTT
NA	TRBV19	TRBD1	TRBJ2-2	CASSTGTNTGELFF	TGTGCCAGTTCGACAGGGACGAACACCGGGGAGCTGTTTTTT
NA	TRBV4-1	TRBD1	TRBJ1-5	CASSPTTGGSYQPQHF	TGCGCCAGCAGCCCCACGACAGGGGGCTCGTACCAGCCCCAGCATTTT
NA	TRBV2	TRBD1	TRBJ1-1	CASSEARGLSEAFF	TGTGCCAGCAGTGAAGCCAGGGGGCTTAGTGAAGCTTTCTTT
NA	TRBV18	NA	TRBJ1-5	CASSPYPDGNSNQPQHF	TGTGCCAGCTCACCATACCCCGACGGGAATAGCAATCAGCCCCAGCATTTT
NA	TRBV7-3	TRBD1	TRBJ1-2	CASSFDGTESTF	TGTGCCAGCAGCTTCGACGGGACAGAGTCCACCTTC
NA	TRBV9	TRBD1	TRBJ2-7	CASSTGTQGAFEQYF	TGTGCCAGCAGCACTGGGACACAGGGGGCGTTTGAGCAGTACTTC
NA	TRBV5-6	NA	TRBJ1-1	CASSWADRMNTEAFF	TGTGCCAGCAGCTGGGCGGACAGAATGAACACTGAAGCTTTCTTT
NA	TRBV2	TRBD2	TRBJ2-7	CASSEGVAGGFGEQYF	TGTGCCAGCAGTGAAGGCGTTGCGGGGGGGTTTGGCGAGCAGTACTTC
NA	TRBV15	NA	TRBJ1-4	CATSKADSNEKLFF	TGTGCCACCAGCAAGGCGGATTCAAATGAAAAACTGTTTTTT
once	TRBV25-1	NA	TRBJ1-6	CASSEGGTTPLHF	TGTGCCAGCAGTGAAGGCGGCACGACACCCCTCCACTTT
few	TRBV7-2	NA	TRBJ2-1	CASSFSGVYNEQFF	TGTGCCAGCAGCTTTTCCGGTGTCTACAATGAGCAGTTCTTC
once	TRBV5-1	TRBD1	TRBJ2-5	CASTVGQGAIEGETQYF	TGCGCCAGCACCGTTGGTCAGGGGGCGATTGAAGGAGAGACCCAGTACTTC
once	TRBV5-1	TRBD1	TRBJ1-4	CASSFGTGREKLFF	TGCGCCAGCAGCTTCGGGACAGGGAGAGAAAAACTGTTTTTT
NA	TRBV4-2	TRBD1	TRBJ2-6	CASSQELDRNSGANVLTF	TGTGCCAGCAGCCAAGAGTTGGACAGGAACTCTGGGGCCAACGTCCTGACTTTC
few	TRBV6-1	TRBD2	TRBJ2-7	CASSGTVSAGGLWEQYF	TGTGCCAGCAGTGGGACGGTTTCGGCGGGGGGGCTTTGGGAGCAGTACTTC
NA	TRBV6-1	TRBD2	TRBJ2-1	CASSGAGGRSYNEQFF	TGTGCCAGCAGTGGGGCGGGGGGGCGGTCCTACAATGAGCAGTTCTTC
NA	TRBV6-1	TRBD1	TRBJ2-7	CASSETGTGGYEQYF	TGTGCCAGCAGTGAAACCGGGACAGGGGGCTACGAGCAGTACTTC
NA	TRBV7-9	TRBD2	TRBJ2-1	CASSLGAGGSYNEQFF	TGTGCCAGCAGCTTAGGGGCGGGAGGGTCCTACAATGAGCAGTTCTTC
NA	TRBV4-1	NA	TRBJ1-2	CASSQERATGYTF	TGCGCCAGCAGCCAAGAGAGGGCCACTGGCTACACCTTC
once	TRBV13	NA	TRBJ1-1	CASSLPGTGTEAFF	TGTGCCAGCAGCTTACCAGGGACTGGCACTGAAGCTTTCTTT
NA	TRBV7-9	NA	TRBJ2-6	CASSESYGANVLTF	TGTGCCAGCAGCGAGAGCTATGGGGCCAACGTCCTGACTTTC
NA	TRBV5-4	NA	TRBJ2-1	CASSLEARNNYNEQFF	TGTGCCAGCAGCTTGGAGGCTAGAAACAACTACAATGAGCAGTTCTTC
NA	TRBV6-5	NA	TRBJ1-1	CASSKRGMNTEAFF	TGTGCCAGCAGTAAACGGGGGATGAACACTGAAGCTTTCTTT
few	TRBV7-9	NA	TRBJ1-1	CASSLVVGGIGTEAFF	TGTGCCAGCAGCTTAGTGGTCGGCGGGATCGGCACTGAAGCTTTCTTT
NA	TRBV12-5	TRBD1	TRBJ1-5	CASGLVGDSNQPQHF	TGTGCTAGTGGTTTGGTGGGGGACAGTAATCAGCCCCAGCATTTT
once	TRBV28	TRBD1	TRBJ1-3	CASSYLVTGTEGNTIYF	TGTGCCAGCAGCTACCTGGTTACAGGGACAGAAGGAAACACCATATATTTT
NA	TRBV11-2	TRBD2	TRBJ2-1	CASSPSGLAGGYNEQFF	TGTGCCAGCAGCCCCTCCGGCCTAGCGGGGGGGTACAATGAGCAGTTCTTC
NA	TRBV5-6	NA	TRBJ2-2	CASSFRRGFTGELFF	TGTGCCAGCAGCTTTCGGCGGGGATTCACCGGGGAGCTGTTTTTT
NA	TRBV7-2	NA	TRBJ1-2	CASSPLAGHYGYTF	TGTGCCAGCAGCCCCTTGGCAGGGCACTATGGCTACACCTTC
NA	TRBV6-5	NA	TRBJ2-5	CASSYGSDSQETQYF	TGTGCCAGCAGTTACGGATCGGACAGTCAAGAGACCCAGTACTTC
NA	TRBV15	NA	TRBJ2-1	CATSRDIYEQFF	TGTGCCACCAGCAGAGATATTTATGAGCAGTTCTTC
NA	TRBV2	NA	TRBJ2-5	CASSRGLGVQETQYF	TGTGCCAGCAGTCGGGGGTTGGGTGTCCAAGAGACCCAGTACTTC
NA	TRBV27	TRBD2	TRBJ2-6	CASSPARGVGANVLTF	TGTGCCAGCAGTCCTGCCCGGGGGGTTGGGGCCAACGTCCTGACTTTC
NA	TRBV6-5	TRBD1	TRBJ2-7	CASSADRAEQYF	TGTGCCAGCAGTGCTGACAGGGCCGAGCAGTACTTC
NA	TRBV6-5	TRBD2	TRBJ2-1	CASRRLAGEQFF	TGTGCCAGCAGAAGACTAGCGGGGGAGCAGTTCTTC
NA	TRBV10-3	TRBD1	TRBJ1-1	CAISAGQGENTEAFF	TGTGCCATCAGTGCGGGACAGGGAGAGAACACTGAAGCTTTCTTT
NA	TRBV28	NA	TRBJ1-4	CASSYAGLGEKLFF	TGTGCCAGCAGTTACGCAGGGTTGGGTGAAAAACTGTTTTTT
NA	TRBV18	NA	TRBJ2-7	CASSPDRSRLSYEQYF	TGTGCCAGCTCACCAGACCGGTCCAGGCTCTCCTACGAGCAGTACTTC
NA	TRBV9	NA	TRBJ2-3	CASSVGLTGTQYF	TGTGCCAGCAGCGTAGGCCTTACAGGTACGCAGTATTTT
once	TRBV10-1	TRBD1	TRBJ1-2	CASTLIAGTGGAVDGYTF	TGCGCCAGCACCTTAATAGCCGGGACAGGGGGCGCGGTCGATGGCTACACCTTC
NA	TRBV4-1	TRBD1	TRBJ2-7	CASSQDSTGGGTGGREQYF	TGCGCCAGCAGCCAAGATTCTACGGGAGGCGGGACAGGGGGTCGGGAGCAGTACTTC
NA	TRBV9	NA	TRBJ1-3	CASSVIGGFSGNTIYF	TGTGCCAGCAGCGTAATTGGGGGCTTTTCTGGAAACACCATATATTTT
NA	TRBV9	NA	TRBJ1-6	CASSVATGSPLHF	TGTGCCAGCAGCGTAGCGACGGGTTCACCCCTCCACTTT
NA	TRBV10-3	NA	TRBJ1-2	CAINNREGFDGYTF	TGTGCCATCAATAACAGGGAGGGTTTTGATGGCTACACCTTC
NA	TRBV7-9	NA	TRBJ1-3	CASSLELDSGNTIYF	TGTGCCAGCAGCTTAGAACTAGACTCTGGAAACACCATATATTTT
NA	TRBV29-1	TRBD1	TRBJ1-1	CSVMERQGAITEAFF	TGCAGCGTGATGGAAAGACAGGGGGCTATCACTGAAGCTTTCTTT
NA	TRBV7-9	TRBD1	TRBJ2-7	CASSQGGQGYEQYF	TGTGCCAGCAGCCAGGGGGGACAGGGCTACGAGCAGTACTTC
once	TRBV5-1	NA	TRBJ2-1	CASSLGDTGEQFF	TGCGCCAGCAGCTTGGGGGACACGGGTGAGCAGTTCTTC
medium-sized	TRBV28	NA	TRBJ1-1	CASSFGSSDTEAFF	TGTGCCAGCAGTTTTGGGAGTTCGGACACTGAAGCTTTCTTT
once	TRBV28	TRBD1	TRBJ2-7	CASSYRGTKNYEQYF	TGTGCCAGCAGTTACAGGGGGACGAAAAACTACGAGCAGTACTTC
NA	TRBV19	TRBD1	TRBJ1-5	CASSRQGGMQPQHF	TGTGCCAGTTCCCGTCAGGGGGGAATGCAGCCCCAGCATTTT